The clone carrying this TCR beta chain appeared many times. The target antigen is unknown. The sample is drawn from a study of identical twins. Study-wide results and caveats: Cross-sectional statistics underpinned the conclusions; the same donors were not followed. For monozygotic twins, models underestimated out-of-frame TCR alpha sharing. With abundant cord blood beta clonotypes, insertions were fewer; memory repertoires showed no such pattern.

TCRdb analysed the 5' RACE reads with MiXCR anew, one entry per CDR3 protein. The repertoire holds fewer than 800,000 distinct CDR3 sequences, with roughly 7.2% as singletons. The CDR3 contains 14 residues. The V gene's germline CDR1 is DFQATT and CDR2 SNEGSKA (reference sequence). With 4 bases clipped from V and 10 bases from J, the junction kept 11 bases outside the gene matches. The same specimen was also included in a second study, on yellow fever vaccine responses in identical twins.

J is TRBJ2-1 and V is TRBV20-1, with 9 bases aligning to TRBD2. The sequence was collected from a woman under 30 in good health. The specimen was PBMCs. The chain's CDR3 is CSATPSGTVGEQFF. The CDR3 DNA is TGCAGTGCTACCCCTAGCGGGACTGTCGGGGAGCAGTTCTTC.